The sequence of this T cell receptor (beta chain) was determined in a study of T-cell memory formation after mild COVID-19. Study conclusions and caveats: Some responding clones appeared in pre-infection memory, suggesting cross-reactive memory joined. Balance between CD4 and CD8 was seen in clones contracting day 15 to 85, and a CD4+ lean was seen in later expanders.

Germline CDR1 MNHNY, CDR2 SVGAGI (reference sequence). V was shortened by 5 bases and J by 4 bases, with 16 bases between the two germline ends. CDR3 size: 15 residues. This clonotype has ten or more counts. Its specificity is not known. With constant-segment primers, 5'RACE yielded cDNA libraries of TCR alpha and TCR beta that carried sample barcodes and UMIs. From the 5' RACE reads, TCRdb called clonotypes with MiXCR, one entry per CDR3 protein. The table has fewer than 350,000 distinct CDR3 sequences, more than 15% seen once. The sequence was obtained from a man younger than 30 who had mild COVID-19 (a few samples of this study predate the infection). Cell type and time point are not known. This rearrangement joins TRBV6-6 to TRBJ2-3; either TRBD1 or TRBD2 may supply D (5 bases each). The sample comprised PBMCs or a T cell subset sorted from them (not recorded which). The DNA of the CDR3 is TGTGCCAGCAGTCCCTCTGGGGGTTTCGCAGATACGCAGTATTTT. This sequence encodes CASSPSGGFADTQYF.